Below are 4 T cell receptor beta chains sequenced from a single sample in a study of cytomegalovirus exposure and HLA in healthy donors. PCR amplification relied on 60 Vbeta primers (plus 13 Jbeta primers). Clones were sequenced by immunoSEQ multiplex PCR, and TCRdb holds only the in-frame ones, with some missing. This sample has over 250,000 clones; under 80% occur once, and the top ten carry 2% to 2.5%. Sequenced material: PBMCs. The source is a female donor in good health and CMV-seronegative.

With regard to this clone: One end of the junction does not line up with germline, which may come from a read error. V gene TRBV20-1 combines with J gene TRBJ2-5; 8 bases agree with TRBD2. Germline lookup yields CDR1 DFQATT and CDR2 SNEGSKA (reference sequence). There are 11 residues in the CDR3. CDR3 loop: CSTRPGTSVYF. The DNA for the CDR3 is TGCAGTACTAGACCCGGGACTAGTGTGTACTTC.

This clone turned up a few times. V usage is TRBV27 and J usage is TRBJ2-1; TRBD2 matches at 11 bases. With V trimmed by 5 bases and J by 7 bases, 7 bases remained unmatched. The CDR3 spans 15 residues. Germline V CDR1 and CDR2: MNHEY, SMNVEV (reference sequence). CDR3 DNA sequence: TGTGCCAGCAGTGTAGCGGGAGGGCCCCTAAATGAGCAGTTCTTC. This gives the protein CASSVAGGPLNEQFF.

The CDR3 sequence is CASSPWGAGGTDTQYF. CDR3 sequence (DNA): TGTGCCAGCAGCCCCTGGGGAGCGGGAGGAACAGATACGCAGTATTTT. The gene calls are TRBV7-2 and TRBJ2-3; TRBD2 agrees at 9 bases. Per the germline V gene, CDR1 is SGHTA and CDR2 is FQGNSA. Germline trimming cut 5 bases from V and 3 bases from J; bases unmatched to any gene: 9. The CDR3 has 16 amino acids.

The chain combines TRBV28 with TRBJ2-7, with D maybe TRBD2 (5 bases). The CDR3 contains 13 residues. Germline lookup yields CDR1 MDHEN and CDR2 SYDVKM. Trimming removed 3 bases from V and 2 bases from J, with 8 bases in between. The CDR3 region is CASSLPGTYEQYF. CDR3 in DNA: TGTGCCAGCAGTTTGCCCGGGACCTACGAGCAGTACTTC. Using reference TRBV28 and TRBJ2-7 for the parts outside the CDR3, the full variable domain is DVKVTQSSRYLVKRTGEKVFLECVQDMDHENMFWYRQDPGLGLRLIYFSYDVKMKEKGDIPEGYSVSREKKERFSLILESASTNQTSMYLCASSLPGTYEQYFGPGTRLTVT.